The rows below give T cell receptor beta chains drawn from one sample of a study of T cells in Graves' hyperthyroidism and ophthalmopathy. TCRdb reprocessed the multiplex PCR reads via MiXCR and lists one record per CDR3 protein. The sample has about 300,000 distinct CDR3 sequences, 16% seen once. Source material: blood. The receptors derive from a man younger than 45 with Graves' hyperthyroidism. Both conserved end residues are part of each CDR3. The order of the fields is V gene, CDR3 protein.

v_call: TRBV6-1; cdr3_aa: CASSEAPETSGRRYNEQFF
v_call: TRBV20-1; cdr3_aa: CSARALRGFSGSGEQFF
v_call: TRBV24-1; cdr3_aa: CATSAHPNTGELFF
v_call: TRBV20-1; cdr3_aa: CSAASGTSYNEQFF
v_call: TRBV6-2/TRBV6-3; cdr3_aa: CASSYKENTEAFF
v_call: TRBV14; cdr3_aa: CASSQAQNIQYF
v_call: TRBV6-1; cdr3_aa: CASSLDWDRGQETQYF
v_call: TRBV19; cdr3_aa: CASLDRAINQPQHF
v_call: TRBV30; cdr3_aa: CAWQGEGNGYTF
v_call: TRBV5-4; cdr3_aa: CASSQGGSGGNSPLHF
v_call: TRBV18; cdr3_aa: CASSPIIQGAGGELFF
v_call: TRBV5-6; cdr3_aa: CASSMQQGPVTEAFF
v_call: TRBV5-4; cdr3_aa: CASSTGQGVYEQYF
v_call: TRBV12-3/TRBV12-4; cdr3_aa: CASSSYTQPQHF
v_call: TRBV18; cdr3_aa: CASSPDEGEQYF
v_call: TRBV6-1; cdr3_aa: CASMHRGGYNEQFF
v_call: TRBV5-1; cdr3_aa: CASSDPTGGDTEAFF